A single sample gave rise to the 26 T cell receptor beta chains below, sequenced in a study of identical twins. Using its own MiXCR run on the 5' RACE reads, TCRdb lists one record per CDR3 protein. Altogether under 300,000 distinct CDR3 sequences are present, roughly 13% being singletons, with the ten largest covering 3.5% to 4.5%. These data were likewise used in another study, on yellow fever vaccine responses in identical twins.

The specimen sequenced was memory (CD45RO+) T cells sorted from blood. Receptors were obtained from a woman aged 18-35 years in good health.

The V and J genes are TRBV6-7 and TRBJ2-7; 8 bases align to TRBD1. TRBV6-7 is an open reading frame whose function is uncertain. V gave up 0 bases and J gave up 0 bases; unmatched junction bases: 19. There are 21 residues in the CDR3. The CDR3: CASSYSRFVRGHGTSSYEQYF. Here the CDR3 DNA reads TGTGCCAGCAGTTACTCAAGGTTTGTCAGGGGGCACGGCACGAGCTCCTACGAGCAGTACTTC.

This clonotype occurred many times. This chain links TRBV20-1 with TRBJ2-1; 7 nucleotides line up with TRBD2. Germline assignment: CDR1 DFQATT and CDR2 SNEGSKA (reference sequence). The CDR3 runs to 13 residues. V dropped 3 bases and J dropped 3; count of bases not matched to a gene: 2. CDR3 sequence (DNA): TGCAGTGCTAGTCTAGCGGACTACAATGAGCAGTTCTTC. It encodes CSASLADYNEQFF.

The V gene is TRBV14, the J gene TRBJ2-7; possible D gene TRBD1, 5 bases. With 1 base removed from V and 2 bases from J, the gap between germline ends came to 12 bases. Germline V lookup: CDR1 SGHDN, CDR2 FVKESK. CDR3 length equals 15 residues. The CDR3 sequence: CASSQGTDIPYEQYF. CDR3 bases: TGTGCCAGCAGCCAAGGGACGGACATCCCCTACGAGCAGTACTTC.

This clonotype was seen only once. CDR3 nucleotides: TGTGCCAGCAGCCCACTCACCGGGGAGCTGTTTTTT. Its translation: CASSPLTGELFF. The V call is TRBV3-1, the J call TRBJ2-2, with D uncertain. Trimming took 4 bases from V and 4 from J, leaving 4 bases between them. CDR1 is LGHDT and CDR2 is YNNKEL in the germline V gene (reference sequence). There are 12 residues in the CDR3.

In its sample, this clonotype was seen a few times. The chain combines TRBV20-1 with TRBJ2-7, with TRBD1 as a possible D gene (5 bases). The CDR3 loop spans 14 amino acids. CDR1 DFQATT and CDR2 SNEGSKA come from the germline V gene (reference sequence). V lost 3 bases to trimming and J lost 7 bases, with 19 bases between them. The DNA for the CDR3 is TGCAGTGCTAGCGACCACTCAGGGCCTCGGGAGCAGTACTTC. This sequence encodes CSASDHSGPREQYF.

The chain combines TRBV7-8 with TRBJ1-1; no definite D call. The V gene lost 0 bases and the J gene lost 2 bases, with 13 bases spanning the gap. CDR1 is SGHVS, CDR2 FQNEAQ, per germline. The CDR3 contains 16 residues. CDR3 bases: TGTGCCAGCAGCTTAGCGGTAACATGGAGAAACACTGAAGCTTTCTTT. Residues: CASSLAVTWRNTEAFF.

In this sample, this clonotype turned up a few times. CDR3 bases: TGCAGTGCTAGATCCTCGGGGAGGGCCCTCTTCTACGAGCAGTACTTC. It codes for CSARSSGRALFYEQYF. This sequence joins TRBV20-1 and TRBJ2-7, with TRBD2 matching over 7 bases. After removal of 2 bases from V and 3 bases from J, the junction contained 13 bases not matched to a gene. This CDR3 contains 16 residues. Germline values: CDR1 DFQATT, CDR2 SNEGSKA (reference sequence).

There are a few counts of this clonotype. CDR3 protein: CALWGTSGFRPSTDTQYF. CDR3 DNA sequence: TGTGCCCTCTGGGGGACTAGCGGGTTTCGTCCTAGCACAGATACGCAGTATTTT. The chain links TRBV12-3 or TRBV12-4 to TRBJ2-3; the match to TRBD2 covers 12 bases. The CDR3 totals 18 residues. The ends lost 11 bases at V and 0 bases at J; junction bases unmatched: 15.

In its sample, this clonotype was seen a few times. The chain uses TRBV25-1 and TRBJ1-6; 7 bases map to TRBD1. V shed 6 bases and J 5 bases; nucleotides not matched to a gene: 7. The CDR3 is 15 amino acids. Germline-derived CDR1 and CDR2 are MGHDK and SYGVNS. CDR3 region: CASRRKGANNSPLHF. The CDR3 coding sequence is TGTGCCAGCAGGCGTAAGGGGGCGAATAATTCACCCCTCCACTTT.

This clonotype has only a few counts. This chain connects TRBV18 to TRBJ1-5, with D possibly being TRBD1 (6 bases). Trimming took 3 bases from V and 0 from J, leaving 12 bases between them. Per germline, CDR1 KGHSH and CDR2 LQKENI. This CDR3 comprises 16 residues. The DNA for the CDR3 is TGTGCCAGCTCACCCGAGACAGGAAATAGCAATCAGCCCCAGCATTTT. Its protein product is CASSPETGNSNQPQHF.

The CDR3 region has the DNA TGTGCCAGCAGCCCCCTCGGGGCCAGGGGCACCTACGAGCAGTACTTC. Protein: CASSPLGARGTYEQYF. The chain links TRBV4-2 to TRBJ2-7; a possible D gene is TRBD1 (6 bases). V lost 4 bases and J 2 bases, leaving 18 bases between the germline ends. This CDR3 region has 16 residues. In germline, CDR1 is LGHNA, CDR2 YNFKEQ.

Ten or more counts support this clonotype. The chain has TRBV28 and TRBJ2-3; the D is unclear. Between the trimmed V and J ends, which lost 1 base and 6 bases, there was a span of 8 bases. Looked up from germline, CDR1 is MDHEN and CDR2 is SYDVKM. The CDR3 runs to 13 residues. The CDR3 protein is CASSLSDWDTQYF. CDR3 bases: TGTGCCAGCAGTTTATCCGACTGGGATACGCAGTATTTT.

This sequence joins TRBV7-3 and TRBJ2-2; D remains ambiguous. Germline assignment: CDR1 SGHTA and CDR2 FQGTGA. This CDR3 spans 14 amino acids. V lost 1 base, J lost 4 bases, and 7 bases lay in between. The CDR3 DNA is TGTGCCAGCAGCTTAAATGTGGCCACCGGGGAGCTGTTTTTT. Protein product: CASSLNVATGELFF.

The DNA of the CDR3 is TGTGCCACCGGAGAGACAGGGAAGGTCACTCAGCCCCAGCATTTT. Translated, it gives CATGETGKVTQPQHF. The rearrangement joins TRBV15 to TRBJ1-5; 7 nucleotides agree with TRBD1. The CDR3 loop spans 15 amino acids. Germline CDR1 is LNHNV and CDR2 is YYDKDF (reference sequence). V was pared by 8 bases and J by 6 bases, with 13 bases of the junction left unmatched.

This rearrangement joins TRBV14 to TRBJ2-1; tentative D call: TRBD2 (6 bases). Trimming shortened V by 1 base and J by 6 bases, and 13 bases separated the two germline ends. This CDR3 is 15 amino acids long. Per the germline V gene, CDR1 is SGHDN and CDR2 is FVKESK. The DNA of the CDR3 is TGTGCCAGCAGCCAAGGGGAGGACTGGCGCAATGAGCAGTTCTTC. This codes for CASSQGEDWRNEQFF. The full variable domain, its missing parts supplied by reference TRBV14 and TRBJ2-1, is EAGVTQFPSHSVIEKGQTVTLRCDPISGHDNLYWYRRVMGKEIKFLLHFVKESKQDESGMPNNRFLAERTGGTYSTLKVQPAELEDSGVYFCASSQGEDWRNEQFFGPGTRLTVL.

In its sample, this clonotype was seen a few times. The rearrangement links TRBV6-4 to TRBJ2-1; 11 bases align to TRBD2. The germline V gene encodes CDR1 MRHNA and CDR2 SNTAGT. The CDR3 covers 16 residues. The V and J ends lost 4 bases and 6 bases, in that order; junction bases with no gene match: 8. CDR3 amino acids: CASSADIAGGINEQFF. The CDR3 DNA follows: TGTGCCAGCAGTGCCGACATAGCGGGAGGGATCAATGAGCAGTTCTTC.

CDR3 residues: CATSDYDRGGYEQYF. In DNA form, the CDR3 reads TGTGCCACCAGTGACTACGACAGGGGGGGCTACGAGCAGTACTTC. V and J are TRBV24-1 and TRBJ2-7, with TRBD1 matching over 9 bases. The CDR3 loop spans 15 amino acids. The germline gives CDR1 KGHDR, CDR2 SFDVKD. The J segment lost 3 bases and the V segment lost 4 bases, leaving 6 bases of the junction unmatched.

This sequence joins TRBV20-1 and TRBJ2-7; 7 positions agree with TRBD2. V lost 5 bases and J lost 3; bases outside the gene matches: 7. The CDR3 extends over 13 amino acids. Germline-derived CDR1 and CDR2 are DFQATT and SNEGSKA (reference sequence). The CDR3 nucleotides read TGCAGTGCTTGTCGGGAGGCCAGCTACGAGCAGTACTTC. Protein: CSACREASYEQYF.

The V gene is TRBV6-2 or TRBV6-3, the J gene TRBJ2-1; perhaps TRBD2 as D (5 bases). CDR3 length: 14 amino acids. V lost 7 bases to trimming and J lost 2 bases, with 12 bases between them. The germline gives CDR1 MNHEY, CDR2 SVGEGT. CDR3 in DNA: TGTGCCAGCACGAACCTGGAGGCCTACAATGAGCAGTTCTTC. This encodes CASTNLEAYNEQFF.

This rearrangement joins TRBV28 to TRBJ2-1; no definite D call. Germline V CDR1 and CDR2: MDHEN, SYDVKM. V lost 4 bases and J lost 3, with 16 bases in between. The CDR3 has 16 residues. The CDR3 reads CASSSGSLIIYNEQFF. The CDR3 DNA reads as TGTGCCAGCAGTTCCGGGTCCTTAATCATCTACAATGAGCAGTTCTTC.

This clonotype was counted between two and nine times. The chain recombines TRBV3-1 with TRBJ1-1; 8 nucleotides match TRBD1. From germline, CDR1 is LGHDT and CDR2 YNNKEL (reference sequence). The CDR3 has 14 residues. Trimming at V came to 4 bases and at J to 4 bases, leaving 5 bases not matched to a gene. The CDR3 DNA reads as TGTGCCAGCAGCCCTGGACAGGGCGTCACTGAAGCTTTCTTT. Translated, it gives CASSPGQGVTEAFF.

This clonotype occurred a few times. The chain recombines TRBV3-1 with TRBJ2-1; D is possibly TRBD1 or TRBD2 (5 bases each). The CDR3 runs to 12 residues. Trimming took off 1 base at V and 12 bases at J, with 10 bases between the two ends. Per germline, CDR1 LGHDT and CDR2 YNNKEL (reference sequence). The CDR3 DNA sequence: TGTGCCAGCAGCCAAGTGGGGGAGCGGCAGTTCTTC. Translation gives CASSQVGERQFF.

The chain carries TRBV9 and TRBJ1-3, with D possibly being TRBD1 (6 bases). Trimming cost V 4 bases and J 0 bases, with 20 bases left between them. The CDR3 is 18 amino acids. Germline assignment: CDR1 SGDLS and CDR2 YYNGEE. The CDR3 is CASSTRRDTFDSGNTIYF. DNA for the CDR3: TGTGCCAGCAGCACGCGACGGGACACCTTCGACTCTGGAAACACCATATATTTT.

With respect to this clonotype: A read error may be the cause here, since a much bigger clone is one base away. The chain has TRBV5-6 and TRBJ2-5; a weak D match, TRBD1 (5 bases). The length of the CDR3 is 15 residues. V was trimmed by 4 bases and J by 5 bases, leaving 18 bases between them. Germline V gene sequence: CDR1 SGHDT, CDR2 YYEEEE. Here the CDR3 DNA reads TGTGCCAGCAGCCAGGAAGGGGTCGCGATCGAGACCCAGTACTTC. This codes for CASSQEGVAIETQYF.

This clonotype appeared a few times. The CDR3 sequence: CASSILTGSVSYGYTF. The CDR3 DNA sequence: TGTGCCAGCAGTATCCTGACGGGATCCGTCTCATATGGCTACACCTTC. The J gene is TRBJ1-2, the V gene TRBV28; D is undetermined. Trimming left V 5 bases short and J 5 bases short, with 21 bases between. Looked up from germline, CDR1 is MDHEN and CDR2 is SYDVKM. The CDR3 is made up of 16 amino acids.

There are a few counts of this clonotype. This chain connects TRBV7-9 to TRBJ1-1; D uncertain. Trimming took off 7 bases at V and 5 bases at J, with 11 bases between the two ends. Germline CDR1 reads SEHNR; CDR2 reads FQNEAQ (reference sequence). This CDR3 is built from 12 residues. The CDR3 coding sequence is TGTGCCAGCACCCAAGGCGGTACTGAAGCTTTCTTT. Its translation is CASTQGGTEAFF.